The next 24 T cell receptor beta chains were all read from a single sample in a study of regulatory T cells in long-lasting Graves disease. In building TCR beta libraries, iRepertoire HTBI primers were used together with Arm-PCR of CDR3 regions. TCRdb reanalysed the multiplex PCR reads using MiXCR and keeps one entry per CDR3 protein. Of 400,000 to 500,000 distinct CDR3 sequences listed, 20% to 25% are singletons. As for time point: persistent/refractory GD, antithyroid drugs over 5 years with positive TRAb. The TCR library was made from RNA extracted from PBMCs. The sequencing here drew on peripheral blood mononuclear cells (PBMCs), taken when the disease was refractory, from a patient treated with antithyroid drugs. The receptors shown here come from a female donor with Graves disease.

Regarding this clonotype: The junction departs from the called germline gene at one end, perhaps through a read error. The gene calls are TRBV6-1 and TRBJ2-6; D is perhaps TRBD1 (5 bases). Germline CDR1 MNHNS, CDR2 SASEGT. The CDR3 loop spans 14 amino acids. CDR3 amino acids: CAISQLTGANALTF. The CDR3 coding sequence is TGTGCCATCAGTCAGTTGACTGGGGCCAACGCCCTGACTTTC.

This clonotype was seen at least ten times. The V and J genes are TRBV10-3 and TRBJ1-3; the D is unclear. CDR3 length equals 16 residues. Looked up from germline, CDR1 is ENHRY and CDR2 is SYGVKD. V lost 3 bases to trimming and J lost 0 bases, with 12 bases between them. The CDR3 nucleotides are TGTGCCATCAGTGACTGGGGAATTGGCTCTGGAAACACCATATATTTT. It yields the protein CAISDWGIGSGNTIYF.

This clonotype was observed at least ten times. This rearrangement joins TRBV28 to TRBJ1-1, with D perhaps matching TRBD1 (6 bases). Trimming left V 8 bases short and J 3 bases short, with 16 bases between. Germline CDR1 and CDR2: MDHEN and SYDVKM. The CDR3 covers 14 residues. This CDR3 reads CASSRTEGYTEAFF. CDR3 DNA: TGTGCCAGCTCAAGGACAGAAGGGTACACTGAAGCTTTCTTT.

This clonotype was observed many times. The chain carries TRBV27 and TRBJ1-5; a weak D match, TRBD1 (6 bases). The length of the CDR3 is 14 residues. Germline CDR1 reads MNHEY; CDR2 reads SMNVEV (reference sequence). V lost 5 bases, J lost 5 bases, and 13 bases lay in between. CDR3 amino acids: CASSIQGHDQPQHF. CDR3 sequence (DNA): TGTGCCAGCAGTATACAGGGTCATGATCAGCCCCAGCATTTT.

This clonotype was detected many times. V gene TRBV28 combines with J gene TRBJ2-5; 9 bases align to TRBD2. V shed 6 bases and J 0 bases; nucleotides not matched to a gene: 11. The CDR3 has 17 residues. Per germline, CDR1 MDHEN and CDR2 SYDVKM. The DNA of the CDR3 is TGTGCCAGCAGATTCAGCGGGGGGAGCTACAACCAAGAGACCCAGTACTTC. Translation: CASRFSGGSYNQETQYF.

This clonotype was found many times. The chain has TRBV28 and TRBJ1-1; D gene uncertain. V lost 3 bases, J lost 4 bases, and 12 bases lay in between. The CDR3 totals 14 residues. CDR1 is MDHEN and CDR2 is SYDVKM in the germline V gene. The CDR3 protein is CASSLRLLGTEAFF. The DNA for the CDR3 is TGTGCCAGCAGTTTGAGGCTTTTGGGCACTGAAGCTTTCTTT.

This clonotype has at least ten counts. The chain couples TRBV30 to TRBJ1-2; D call uncertain. Germline V gene sequence: CDR1 GTSNPN, CDR2 SVGIG (reference sequence). CDR3 length equals 11 residues. Between the trimmed V and J ends, which lost 7 bases and 6 bases, there was a span of 12 bases. This CDR3 is CAFGPRNGYTF. CDR3 DNA: TGTGCCTTCGGGCCCCGGAATGGCTACACCTTC.

This clonotype showed up just a few times. The rearrangement links TRBV10-3 to TRBJ1-1, with 11 positions matching TRBD1. The J segment lost 4 bases and the V segment lost 6 bases, leaving 4 bases of the junction unmatched. CDR3 length: 14 amino acids. Germline values: CDR1 ENHRY, CDR2 SYGVKD. The CDR3 DNA sequence: TGTGCCATCAGAGGACAGGGGGCGACCACTGAAGCTTTCTTT. Its protein is CAIRGQGATTEAFF.

The chain is built from TRBV12-3 or TRBV12-4 and TRBJ1-4, with a possible D match to TRBD1 (6 bases). The V end was cut by 8 bases, the J end by 8 bases, with 15 bases between. CDR3 size: 13 residues. The CDR3 reads CASHVSGGEKLFF. The CDR3 bases are TGTGCCAGCCACGTGTCCGGGGGCGAAAAACTGTTTTTT.

The gene calls are TRBV3-1 and TRBJ2-3; TRBD2 aligns across 12 bases. Per germline, CDR1 LGHDT and CDR2 YNNKEL (reference sequence). The CDR3 covers 20 residues. Germline trimming cut 4 bases from V and 3 bases from J; bases unmatched to any gene: 17. The CDR3 reads CASSRITSGRTYHVTDTQYF. CDR3 nucleotide sequence: TGTGCCAGCAGCCGGATTACTAGCGGGAGGACCTACCACGTAACAGATACGCAGTATTTT.

This clonotype has more than one count but fewer than ten. The CDR3 region is CASSLVQDSPLHF. The DNA for the CDR3 is TGTGCCAGCAGCTTGGTACAGGATTCACCCCTCCACTTT. The chain recombines TRBV5-5 with TRBJ1-6, with a weak D call TRBD1 (5 bases). The germline gives CDR1 SGHKS, CDR2 YYEKEE (reference sequence). Trimming removed 0 bases from V and 8 bases from J, with 6 bases in between. The CDR3 is 13 amino acids.

This clonotype was detected many times. The rearrangement uses TRBV2 and TRBJ1-1; D is ambiguous. This CDR3 is 14 amino acids long. V was shortened by 4 bases and J by 2 bases, with 11 bases between the two germline ends. Germline V CDR1 and CDR2: SNHLY, FYNNEI. The DNA of the CDR3 is TGTGCCAGCAGTGGGACGGCTAGCAACACTGAAGCTTTCTTT. Translated: CASSGTASNTEAFF.

The rearrangement uses TRBV24-1 and TRBJ2-5; D is perhaps TRBD1 (6 bases). The germline gives CDR1 KGHDR, CDR2 SFDVKD. This CDR3 contains 13 residues. Trimming stripped 10 bases from V and 7 bases from J, with 18 bases between. Here the CDR3 reads CATAPRAGATQYF. The CDR3 coding sequence is TGTGCCACTGCCCCCCGGGCAGGGGCGACCCAGTACTTC.

Only a few counts were recorded for this clonotype. The chain has TRBV4-1 and TRBJ1-2, with 10 bases lining up with TRBD1. The CDR3 sequence is 13 residues long. Losses at the gene ends were 1 base for V and 8 bases for J; bases not matched to a gene: 1. CDR1 MGHRA and CDR2 YSYEKL come from the germline V gene. The CDR3 DNA is TGCGCCAGCAGCCAAGTGGGACAGGGGGGCTACACCTTC. This gives the protein CASSQVGQGGYTF.

This clonotype has more than one count but fewer than ten. This chain uses TRBV3-1 with TRBJ1-4; D gene ambiguous. Trimming took 0 bases from V and 8 from J, leaving 7 bases between them. This CDR3 has 13 amino acids. Per the germline V gene, CDR1 is LGHDT and CDR2 is YNNKEL (reference sequence). CDR3 protein: CASSQEREEKLFF. The CDR3 DNA sequence: TGTGCCAGCAGCCAAGAGAGGGAGGAAAAACTGTTTTTT.

The table lists this clonotype with a few counts. J is TRBJ2-4 and V is TRBV4-2, with 7 bases that match TRBD2. Trimming took 1 base from V and 7 from J; bases not matched to a gene: 7. Germline V gives CDR1 LGHNA, CDR2 YNFKEQ. The CDR3 is 15 residues long. Written as DNA, the CDR3 is TGTGCCAGCAGCCAAGTCCTAGCGGAGACGAACATTCAGTACTTC. Translated, it gives CASSQVLAETNIQYF.

Ten or more counts support this clonotype. The chain joins TRBV28 to TRBJ2-7; maybe TRBD2 (5 bases). CDR1 and CDR2 (germline): MDHEN, SYDVKM. The CDR3 runs to 14 residues. V was trimmed by 3 bases and J by 2 bases, leaving 11 bases between them. The CDR3 loop reads CASSLSGNPYEQYF. The CDR3 DNA reads TGTGCCAGCAGTTTGTCCGGGAATCCCTACGAGCAGTACTTC.

A few counts support this clonotype. The gene calls are TRBV29-1 and TRBJ1-1; possibly TRBD1 for D (6 bases). The CDR3 spans 11 residues. CDR1 is SQVTM, CDR2 ANQGSEA, per germline. Deletions cut 4 bases from V and 11 bases from J, with 14 bases between. The CDR3 DNA reads TGCAGCGTTGGAGGGACACGGGCTGCTTTCTTT. Amino acid sequence: CSVGGTRAAFF.

In its sample, this clonotype was seen a few times. The rearrangement joins TRBV6-5 to TRBJ1-1; 7 bases line up with TRBD1. There are 17 residues in the CDR3. V lost 2 bases and J lost 7; bases outside the gene matches: 16. Germline assignment: CDR1 MNHEY and CDR2 SVGAGI. CDR3 protein: CASSYLKGQWDLGEAFF. CDR3 DNA sequence: TGTGCCAGCAGTTACCTCAAGGGACAGTGGGACCTGGGTGAAGCTTTCTTT.

This chain links TRBV20-1 with TRBJ2-2, with no clear D. Trimming shortened V by 5 bases and J by 2 bases, and 9 bases separated the two germline ends. Germline CDR1 and CDR2: DFQATT and SNEGSKA (reference sequence). The CDR3 is 13 residues long. The CDR3 coding sequence is TGCAGTGCTTCCAAAAGTAACACCGGGGAGCTGTTTTTT. Protein: CSASKSNTGELFF.

This clonotype was counted a few times. For the CDR3, the DNA is TGTGCCAGCAGCTTAGGGACAGGGAGTGGAGGCTACACCTTC. This encodes CASSLGTGSGGYTF. The V call is TRBV7-2, the J call TRBJ1-2, with 8 bases fitting TRBD1. The CDR3 covers 14 residues. Per germline, CDR1 SGHTA and CDR2 FQGNSA. V was pared by 1 base and J by 8 bases, with 6 bases of the junction left unmatched.

This clonotype was counted only a few times. This chain's CDR3 is CASSTQGAGETQYF. In DNA form, the CDR3 reads TGTGCCAGCAGCACTCAGGGGGCAGGAGAGACCCAGTACTTC. The rearrangement uses TRBV7-2 and TRBJ2-5, with TRBD1 matching over 8 bases. Germline CDR1 SGHTA, CDR2 FQGNSA. The CDR3 loop spans 14 amino acids. J gave up 4 bases and V 5 bases, and 6 bases lay outside the gene matches.

Only a few counts were recorded for this clonotype. The V gene is TRBV30, the J gene TRBJ2-4; TRBD1 aligns across 8 bases. In germline, CDR1 is GTSNPN, CDR2 SVGIG (reference sequence). This CDR3 has 15 amino acids. V shed 4 bases, J shed 8 bases, and the junction held 13 bases outside the gene matches. This CDR3 reads CAWKGPGGAFDIQYF. Here the CDR3 DNA reads TGTGCCTGGAAGGGCCCAGGGGGCGCTTTTGACATTCAGTACTTC.

This clonotype was counted between two and nine times. The chain combines TRBV3-1 with TRBJ2-4; 10 bases line up with TRBD1. CDR1 and CDR2 from the germline V gene are LGHDT and YNNKEL (reference sequence). CDR3 length: 15 amino acids. V lost 4 bases to trimming and J lost 5 bases; unmatched junction nucleotides: 5. CDR3 sequence: CASSRETGGENIQYF. The CDR3 region has the DNA TGTGCCAGCAGCCGCGAGACAGGGGGCGAAAACATTCAGTACTTC.